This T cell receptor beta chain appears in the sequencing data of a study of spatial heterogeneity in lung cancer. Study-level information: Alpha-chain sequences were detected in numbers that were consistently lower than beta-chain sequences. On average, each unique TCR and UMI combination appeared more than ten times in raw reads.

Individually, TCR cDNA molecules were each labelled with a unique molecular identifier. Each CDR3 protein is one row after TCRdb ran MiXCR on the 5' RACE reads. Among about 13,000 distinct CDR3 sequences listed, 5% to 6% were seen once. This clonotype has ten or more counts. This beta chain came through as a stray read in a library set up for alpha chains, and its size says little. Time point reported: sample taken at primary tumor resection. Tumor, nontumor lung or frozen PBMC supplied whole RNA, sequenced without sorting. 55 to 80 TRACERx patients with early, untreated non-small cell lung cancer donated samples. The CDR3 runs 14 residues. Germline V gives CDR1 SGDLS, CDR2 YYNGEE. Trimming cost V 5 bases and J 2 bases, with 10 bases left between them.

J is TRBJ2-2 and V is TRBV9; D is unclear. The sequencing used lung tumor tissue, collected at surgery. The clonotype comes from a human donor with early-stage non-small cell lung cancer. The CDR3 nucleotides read TGTGCCAGCAGGTCTGCTAGTAACACCGGGGAGCTGTTTTTT. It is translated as CASRSASNTGELFF.